These T cell receptor beta chains were read from a single sample in a study of blood T cell repertoires in COVID-19. Sequencing used immunoSEQ multiplex PCR; TCRdb keeps in-frame clones, though not all of them. The profile covers under 250,000 clones, with more than 85% appearing a single time and approximately 6.8% taken by the ten largest. Sequencing was carried out using peripheral blood. Receptors originate from a woman aged 70-85 years with active or convalescent COVID-19. CDR3s include the opening cysteine and the closing phenylalanine or tryptophan. Each record gives: clone size, D gene, V gene, J gene, CDR3 DNA, CDR3 protein. D genes are given only for firm matches. Clone size is shown for a subset of rows, as once, few, many or a class of expanded clone.

-	-	TRBV11-2	TRBJ1-6	TGTGCCAGCAGCTCAGGCCTTGATTCACCCCTCCACTTT	CASSSGLDSPLHF
-	-	TRBV19	TRBJ2-3	TGTGCCAGTAGCCCTGCTGGGACTAGCACAGATACGCAGTATTTT	CASSPAGTSTDTQYF
-	TRBD1	TRBV5-1	TRBJ2-2	TGCGCCAGCAGCTTGGACGGACAGGGGAACACCGGGGAGCTGTTTTTT	CASSLDGQGNTGELFF
-	TRBD1	TRBV11-2	TRBJ1-2	TGTGCCAGCACCCAAGGGACAGGGAGAATGGAGTACTATGGCTACACCTTC	CASTQGTGRMEYYGYTF
-	-	TRBV7-2	TRBJ1-4	TGTGCCAGCAGCTTAAGTTTAGGCGGAGGAACTAATGAAAAACTGTTTTTT	CASSLSLGGGTNEKLFF
-	-	TRBV15	TRBJ2-3	TGTGCCACCAGCAGGGATCTGGCGACAGCCCCAGATACGCAGTATTTT	CATSRDLATAPDTQYF
-	TRBD1	TRBV24-1	TRBJ1-2	TGTGCCACCAGTGATCCCGGACAGGGGAGTGGCTACACCTTC	CATSDPGQGSGYTF
-	-	TRBV5-1	TRBJ2-2	TGCGCCAGCAGCTCGCCGGGAACCGGGGAGCTGTTTTTT	CASSSPGTGELFF
-	-	TRBV19	TRBJ1-2	TGTGCCAGTAGTCGGGAGGGAGGGACTCTCTATGGCTACACCTTC	CASSREGGTLYGYTF
few	-	TRBV14	TRBJ2-1	TGTGCCAGCAGCCAAGTTGGGCCGTTCAATGAGCAGTTCTTC	CASSQVGPFNEQFF
-	-	TRBV27	TRBJ2-3	TGTGCCAGCAGTTTTGATCTCGTCCTAGGTACGCAGTATTTT	CASSFDLVLGTQYF
-	TRBD1	TRBV4-2	TRBJ1-4	TGTGCCAGCAGCGCACCGGGACAGGGGAGTGAAAAACTGTTTTTT	CASSAPGQGSEKLFF
-	TRBD1	TRBV3-1/TRBV3-2	TRBJ1-2	TGTGCCAGCAGCCCATGGCAGGGGGCGATTTATGGCTACACCTTC	CASSPWQGAIYGYTF
-	TRBD1	TRBV4-3	TRBJ2-7	TGCGCCAGCAGCCAGCGGACAGGGGGTCCCTACGAGCAGTACTTC	CASSQRTGGPYEQYF
-	-	TRBV20-1	TRBJ2-1	TGCAGTGCTAGTGCGGCAGGGGATGAGCAGTTCTTC	CSASAAGDEQFF
-	-	TRBV5-4	TRBJ1-2	TGTGCCAGCAGCTTGGGATCCGGGACACGGCTCTATGGCTACACCTTC	CASSLGSGTRLYGYTF
-	TRBD2	TRBV12-3/TRBV12-4	TRBJ2-7	TGTGCCAGCAGTTCGGGGGGTGCCTACGAGCAGTACTTC	CASSSGGAYEQYF
few	-	TRBV6-1	TRBJ1-4	TGTGCCAGCAGGGAAGCAGGGGCGACTAATGAAAAACTGTTTTTT	CASREAGATNEKLFF
-	TRBD1	TRBV5-1	TRBJ2-3	TGCGCCAGCAGCAAATCCCCCGGGACAGGGTTTACAGATACGCAGTATTTT	CASSKSPGTGFTDTQYF
-	-	TRBV19	TRBJ2-4	TGTGCCAGTAGTACTCATGTCGAAGGGGTTCAGTACTTC	CASSTHVEGVQYF
-	-	TRBV19	TRBJ1-3	TGTGCCAGTAGTCCTACCGGTGGAAACACCATATATTTT	CASSPTGGNTIYF
-	TRBD1	TRBV18	TRBJ1-1	TGTGCCAGCTCACCACAGGGACAGTCTGGGGGCACTGAAGCTTTCTTT	CASSPQGQSGGTEAFF
-	-	TRBV27	TRBJ1-1	TGTGCCAGCAGTTTCAGGGGAGTTCAGGGCACTGAAGCTTTCTTT	CASSFRGVQGTEAFF
-	TRBD1	TRBV19	TRBJ2-6	TGTGCCAGTACCGGACCCAGAGGGGGACAGGGCGCCTCTGGGGCCAACGTCCTGACTTTC	CASTGPRGGQGASGANVLTF
-	TRBD1	TRBV2	TRBJ1-2	TGTGCCAGCACCTCCGAGGGGGCTCGGTATGGCTACACCTTC	CASTSEGARYGYTF
-	-	TRBV10-1	TRBJ1-2	TGCGCCAGCAGTGAGTCGAGGGGGAGTAACTATGGCTACACCTTC	CASSESRGSNYGYTF
-	-	TRBV5-1	TRBJ1-1	TGCGCCAGCAGCTTTCGCACAGGGACGAACACTGAAGCTTTCTTT	CASSFRTGTNTEAFF
-	-	TRBV7-8	TRBJ1-1	TGTGCCAGCAGCTTAGGCGGGCAGGGGAGACGTGAAGCTTTCTTT	CASSLGGQGRREAFF
-	TRBD1	TRBV10-3	TRBJ1-5	TGTGCCATCGCCGACAGGGTTGAGCAGCCCCAGCATTTT	CAIADRVEQPQHF
-	-	TRBV19	TRBJ2-6	TGTGCCAGTAGTATTTATGGCCAGGGGAGATCTGGGGCCAACGTCCTGACTTTC	CASSIYGQGRSGANVLTF
-	-	TRBV19	TRBJ2-2	TGTGCCAGTAGGCCAGGAGGGGGCGCGAACACCGGGGAGCTGTTTTTT	CASRPGGGANTGELFF
-	TRBD2	TRBV7-8	TRBJ2-2	TGTGCCAGCAGCTTCGGTCCCGGGACTAGCGGGGGGACTACCGGGGAGCTGTTTTTT	CASSFGPGTSGGTTGELFF
-	TRBD2	TRBV10-2	TRBJ2-1	TGCGCCAGCAGTGTTATGAGCGGGGGGTTGTATGAGCAGTTCTTC	CASSVMSGGLYEQFF
-	-	TRBV19	TRBJ1-5	TGTGCCAGTAGTATCCTTACAGCTGATCAGCCCCAGCATTTT	CASSILTADQPQHF
-	TRBD2	TRBV7-2	TRBJ2-1	TGTGCCAGCAGCTTGGCCAGCGGGGTCAATGAGCAGTTCTTC	CASSLASGVNEQFF
few	-	TRBV3-1/TRBV3-2	TRBJ1-1	TGTGCCAGCAGCCAAGATCAGGGAAGCGCTTTCTTT	CASSQDQGSAFF
-	TRBD2	TRBV18	TRBJ2-2	TGTGCCAGCTCACGTGGACTAGCGGGGGCTACCGGGGAGCTGTTTTTT	CASSRGLAGATGELFF
-	TRBD1	TRBV10-2	TRBJ1-2	TGCGCCAGCAGTGAGTCGACAGGGACCGAGTATGGCTACACCTTC	CASSESTGTEYGYTF
-	-	TRBV6-5	TRBJ2-1	TGTGCCACCCAGGCGAGGGCCTTAAATGAGCAGTTCTTC	CATQARALNEQFF
-	-	TRBV7-9	TRBJ1-1	TGTGCCAGCAGCTCTCAGGGATCCACTGAAGCTTTCTTT	CASSSQGSTEAFF
-	-	TRBV19	TRBJ1-5	TGTGCCAGTAGTCTTTCAGGGCTTAGCAATCAGCCCCAGCATTTT	CASSLSGLSNQPQHF
-	-	TRBV6-5	TRBJ1-2	TGTGCCAGCAGTTACGGGGCAGGGCGCATAGATTATGGCTACACCTTC	CASSYGAGRIDYGYTF
-	-	TRBV12-3/TRBV12-4	TRBJ1-2	TGTGCCAGCAGTTCCCGGGAACTCAATGGCTACACCTTC	CASSSRELNGYTF
-	TRBD1	TRBV5-1	TRBJ2-1	TGCGCCAGCAGCTTGGGGCCGGGACAGAGTAATGAGCAGTTCTTC	CASSLGPGQSNEQFF
-	-	TRBV5-1	TRBJ1-1	TGCGCCAGCAGCTTATATACAGGCATGAACACTGAAGCTTTCTTT	CASSLYTGMNTEAFF
-	TRBD1	TRBV12-3/TRBV12-4	TRBJ1-2	TGTGCCAGCAGTTTAGGAGGGGGCCGGGGCTACACCTTC	CASSLGGGRGYTF
-	TRBD2	TRBV18	TRBJ2-4	TGTGCCAGCTCACCGCCGGGGGGGTTAGCCAAAAACATTCAGTACTTC	CASSPPGGLAKNIQYF
-	TRBD1	TRBV7-2	TRBJ1-5	TGTGCCAGCAGCTTAACGGCCGGGACAGTGTCTTATCGACAGCCCCAGCATTTT	CASSLTAGTVSYRQPQHF
-	-	TRBV6-5	TRBJ1-1	TGTGCCAGCAGTTACCGGGGGGCCAACACTGAAGCTTTCTTT	CASSYRGANTEAFF
once	-	TRBV7-2	TRBJ1-2	TGTGCCAGCAGCTTACTTTCGGGTAGCTATGGCTACACCTTC	CASSLLSGSYGYTF
-	TRBD1	TRBV15	TRBJ2-7	TGTGCCACCAGCAGAGGGGGACAGGGAAGGGCATACGAGCAGTACTTC	CATSRGGQGRAYEQYF
-	-	TRBV9	TRBJ1-6	TGTGCCTCCAGGGCGGCCTCAAACTTAAATTCACCCCTCCACTTT	CASRAASNLNSPLHF
few	TRBD1	TRBV7-9	TRBJ2-2	TGTGCCAGCAGCTTGACTCCACCCGGGACAGGGGTCACCGGGGAGCTGTTTTTT	CASSLTPPGTGVTGELFF
-	TRBD1	TRBV4-3	TRBJ1-4	TGCGCCAGCAGCCAGACGTGGGACAGGGGGGTCTATGAACTGTTTTTT	CASSQTWDRGVYELFF